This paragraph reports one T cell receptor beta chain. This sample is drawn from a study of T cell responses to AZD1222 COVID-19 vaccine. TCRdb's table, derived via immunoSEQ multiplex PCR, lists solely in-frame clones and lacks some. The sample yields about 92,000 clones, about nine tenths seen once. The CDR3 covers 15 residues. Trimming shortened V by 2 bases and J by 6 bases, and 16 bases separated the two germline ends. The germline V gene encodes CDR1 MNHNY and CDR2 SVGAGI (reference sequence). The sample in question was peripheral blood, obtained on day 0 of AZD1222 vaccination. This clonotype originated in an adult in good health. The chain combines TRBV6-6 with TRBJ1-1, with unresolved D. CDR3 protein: CASSYTAGEGAEAFF. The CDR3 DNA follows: TGTGCCAGCAGTTACACCGCCGGTGAAGGCGCTGAAGCTTTCTTT.